This TCR beta chain was documented in a study of blood T cell repertoires in COVID-19. In the study overall: The United States, Italy and Spain provided the acute and convalescent COVID-19 samples.

Only in-frame clones appear in the TCRdb table, and some are missing; sequencing was by immunoSEQ multiplex PCR. The repertoire holds 350,000 to 550,000 clones, with roughly nine tenths as singletons. There are 15 residues in the CDR3. V gave up 2 bases and J gave up 4 bases; unmatched junction bases: 5. Germline V gene data show CDR1 as SGHKS and CDR2 as YYEKEE (reference sequence). The study assigned cohorts using participant-reported clinical history. The sample taken for sequencing was PBMCs or T cells enriched from blood (not recorded which). The rearrangement uses TRBV5-5 and TRBJ1-5; TRBD1 matches at 8 bases. The origin of this receptor is a young man who had recovered from COVID-19. This CDR3 reads CASSLLQGGNQPQHF. As DNA, the CDR3 is TGTGCCAGCAGCTTATTACAGGGGGGGAATCAGCCCCAGCATTTT.